What follows are 16 T cell receptor beta chains derived from one specimen sequenced in a study of blood T cells in healthy people across ages. A second about 7 to 12 cycle PCR used barcoded and J-beta primers. A single record per CDR3 protein comes from TCRdb applying MiXCR to the 5' RACE reads. The table includes about 400,000 distinct CDR3 sequences, roughly half detected once. Sequenced input: blood. These receptors came from a man in his 60s in good health.

The chain joins TRBV18 to TRBJ2-5; the D gene is possibly TRBD2 (5 bases). CDR3 length equals 14 residues. CDR1 is KGHSH, CDR2 LQKENI, per germline. Trimming took off 6 bases at V and 5 bases at J, with 16 bases between the two ends. CDR3 in amino acids: CASSHGRLAETQYF. The CDR3, as DNA: TGTGCCAGCTCTCACGGCCGGCTAGCTGAGACCCAGTACTTC.

The chain links TRBV11-2 to TRBJ1-6; possibly TRBD1 for D (5 bases). Germline loops: CDR1 SGHAT, CDR2 FQNNGV. Trimming removed 1 base at V and 11 bases at J, with 15 bases between. The CDR3 totals 15 residues. The CDR3 is CASSLVGAGTAPLHF. The CDR3 bases are TGTGCCAGCAGCTTAGTAGGGGCAGGAACGGCACCCCTCCACTTT.

The chain combines TRBV20-1 with TRBJ1-6; 7 bases are shared with TRBD1. V was clipped by 5 bases and J by 7 bases; unmatched bases: 5. CDR3 length: 13 amino acids. Germline V gene lookup returns CDR1 DFQATT and CDR2 SNEGSKA (reference sequence). CDR3 nucleotide sequence: TGCAGTGCTGGGACAGCTAAAAATTCACCCCTCCACTTT. Translated, it gives CSAGTAKNSPLHF.

The chain recombines TRBV11-2 with TRBJ2-1; D may be TRBD2 (6 bases). Germline values: CDR1 SGHAT, CDR2 FQNNGV. V lost 5 bases and J lost 7, with 18 bases in between. The CDR3 totals 15 residues. The CDR3, as DNA: TGTGCCAGCAGCACCGGACTATTTGGAAGTAATGAGCAGTTCTTC. It specifies CASSTGLFGSNEQFF.

V usage is TRBV12-3 or TRBV12-4 and J usage is TRBJ2-3, with D maybe TRBD2 (5 bases). The CDR3 sequence is 15 residues long. Deletions cut 1 base from V and 4 bases from J, with 12 bases between. CDR3 sequence (DNA): TGTGCCAGCAGTTTAGGCGGGCTTGGGTCAGATACGCAGTATTTT. Translation gives CASSLGGLGSDTQYF.

V is TRBV7-2 and J is TRBJ1-1; no firm D call. Between the trimmed V and J ends, which lost 1 base and 5 bases, there was a span of 5 bases. The CDR3 sequence is 12 residues long. The V gene's germline CDR1 is SGHTA and CDR2 FQGNSA. CDR3 sequence reads: CASSLEWTEAFF. In DNA form, the CDR3 reads TGTGCCAGCAGCTTAGAGTGGACTGAAGCTTTCTTT.

CDR3 protein: CSAIGGPYGYTF. The CDR3, as DNA: TGCAGTGCCATTGGGGGGCCCTATGGCTACACCTTC. The chain combines TRBV20-1 with TRBJ1-2; the D gene is possibly TRBD1 (6 bases). Germline CDR1 is DFQATT and CDR2 is SNEGSKA (reference sequence). V gave up 6 bases and J gave up 4 bases, with 12 bases separating them. CDR3 length: 12 residues.

J is TRBJ2-3 and V is TRBV9; tentatively, D is TRBD2 (5 bases). V was cut by 0 bases and J by 6 bases, with 14 bases left in between. The V gene's germline CDR1 is SGDLS and CDR2 YYNGEE. The CDR3 loop spans 15 amino acids. CDR3 region: CASSVAGSRGDTQYF. Here the CDR3 DNA reads TGTGCCAGCAGCGTAGCGGGATCCCGAGGGGATACGCAGTATTTT.

The chain uses TRBV18 and TRBJ2-3, with 14 positions matching TRBD2. The germline V gene encodes CDR1 KGHSH and CDR2 LQKENI. The CDR3 spans 18 residues. Losses at the gene ends were 4 bases for V and 2 bases for J; bases not matched to a gene: 8. The CDR3 nucleotides read TGTGCCAGCTCACTGGCTCGGACTAGCGGGGGGTACACAGATACGCAGTATTTT. Its translation: CASSLARTSGGYTDTQYF.

This clonotype was detected ten times or more. The V gene is TRBV10-3, the J gene TRBJ1-2; weak D call: TRBD1 (5 bases). The CDR3 runs to 13 residues. Germline V gene sequence: CDR1 ENHRY, CDR2 SYGVKD. V was pared by 2 bases and J by 8 bases, with 12 bases between. The CDR3 loop is CAISEGTRGGYTF. CDR3 DNA sequence: TGTGCCATCAGTGAGGGGACCCGGGGGGGCTACACCTTC.

This clonotype has just a few counts. V and J are TRBV19 and TRBJ2-3; D remains unclear. The germline CDR1 and CDR2 sequences are LNHDA and SQIVND (reference sequence). Trimming shortened V by 6 bases and J by 2 bases, and 9 bases separated the two germline ends. This CDR3 is 13 amino acids long. The CDR3 here is CASSRWSTDTQYF. CDR3 nucleotide sequence: TGTGCCAGTAGCCGCTGGTCCACAGATACGCAGTATTTT.

Regarding this clonotype: Being one base from a much bigger clone, this may be a read error. V gene TRBV11-2 combines with J gene TRBJ2-3; the D gene is possibly TRBD2 (6 bases). The V gene's germline CDR1 is SGHAT and CDR2 FQNNGV. The CDR3 totals 16 residues. V lost 2 bases and J lost 7, with 19 bases in between. The CDR3 DNA reads TGTGCCAGCAGCTTAACCCCAACGGGAGATGGATATACGCAGTATTTT. This codes for CASSLTPTGDGYTQYF.

Turning to this clonotype: Germline and junction disagree at one end, which may indicate a read error. The rearrangement uses TRBV6-2 or TRBV6-3 and TRBJ2-7; D remains unclear. Germline lookup yields CDR1 MNHEY and CDR2 SVGEGT. The CDR3 consists of 14 residues. The CDR3 DNA reads TGTGCCAGCAGTTACAGAGCGCCAACCTACGAGCAGTACTTT. This codes for CASSYRAPTYEQYF.

Concerning this clonotype itself: The junction does not match germline at one end; this may be a read error. The gene calls are TRBV24-1 and TRBJ2-3; 11 nucleotides agree with TRBD2. The CDR3 extends over 16 amino acids. The V gene's germline CDR1 is KGHDR and CDR2 SFDVKD. Here the CDR3 reads CAASEASGGTTDTQYF. DNA for the CDR3: TGTGCCGCCAGTGAGGCTAGCGGGGGGACCACAGATACGCAGTATTTT.

The chain combines TRBV7-9 with TRBJ2-7; D gene ambiguous. CDR3 size: 15 residues. Trimming cost V 1 base and J 1 base, with 11 bases left between them. Per the germline V gene, CDR1 is SEHNR and CDR2 is FQNEAQ (reference sequence). The CDR3 spells CASSLVAIYSYEQYF. DNA of the CDR3: TGTGCCAGCAGCTTAGTGGCCATTTATTCCTACGAGCAGTACTTC. Drawing the rest from reference TRBV7-9 and TRBJ2-7, the complete variable domain is DTGVSQNPRHKITKRGQNVTFRCDPISEHNRLYWYRQTLGQGPEFLTYFQNEAQLEKSRLLSDRFSAERPKGSFSTLEIQRTEQGDSAMYLCASSLVAIYSYEQYFGPGTRLTVT.

A few counts support this clonotype. The chain combines TRBV20-1 with TRBJ2-7; D is undetermined. The CDR3 runs to 12 residues. Between the trimmed V and J ends, which lost 3 bases and 3 bases, there was a span of 9 bases. Germline V CDR1 and CDR2: DFQATT, SNEGSKA (reference sequence). The CDR3 protein is CSARVALYEQYF. CDR3 bases: TGCAGTGCTAGGGTTGCCCTCTACGAGCAGTACTTC.